These 10 T cell receptor beta chains were sequenced from one sample in a study of shared clonotypes between healthy human individuals (dated by TCRdb to about 2020). Libraries were constructed by the immunoSEQ multiplex PCR assay. Imported from immuneACCESS, the table was reduced by TCRdb to in-frame sequences with V and J called. These copies leave out some clones; in studies compared against another copy, an unresolved V gene accounts for under half, and the cause of the remainder is not known. This sample gives 2 million to 2.5 million clones in total; almost 96% of them show up just once. Roughly 0.13% of the sample goes to the ten largest clones. The sample was naive CD4+ T cells sorted from blood. The cell subset or site label of this sample denotes: CD45RA+ positively selected. All receptors come from a man younger than 35 in good health.

V is TRBV6-5 and J is TRBJ2-7, with D perhaps TRBD2 (6 bases). The CDR3 covers 16 residues. Germline V lookup: CDR1 MNHEY, CDR2 SVGAGI. Trimming removed 2 bases from V and 6 bases from J, with 20 bases in between. The CDR3 is CASSYTGLTGVREQYF. CDR3 DNA: TGTGCCAGCAGTTACACAGGTCTTACGGGAGTCCGCGAGCAGTACTTC.

The rearrangement joins TRBV28 to TRBJ1-5, with a tentative D call TRBD1 (5 bases). The CDR3 loop spans 12 amino acids. Trimming shortened V by 4 bases and J by 6 bases, and 7 bases separated the two germline ends. Germline V gene data show CDR1 as MDHEN and CDR2 as SYDVKM. CDR3 loop: CASSSQGQPQHF. CDR3 DNA: TGTGCCAGCAGTTCTCAGGGTCAGCCCCAGCATTTT.

Comments on this clone: The identical CDR3 is also encoded by other nucleotide sequences in the sample. The V call is TRBV10-3, the J call TRBJ2-5; a possible D gene is TRBD2 (6 bases). V dropped 4 bases and J dropped 5 bases, with 11 bases sitting between them. This CDR3 is 13 amino acids long. Germline CDR1 is ENHRY and CDR2 is SYGVKD. CDR3 coding DNA: TGTGCCATCAGTGTCGGGGGAGGCGAGACCCAGTACTTC. This codes for CAISVGGGETQYF.

The rearrangement links TRBV6-1 to TRBJ2-1; the D gene is possibly TRBD2 (6 bases). Deletions cut 5 bases from V and 2 bases from J, with 10 bases between. CDR1 MNHNS and CDR2 SASEGT come from the germline V gene. CDR3 size: 14 residues. As DNA, the CDR3 is TGTGCCAGCAGTTCTCGGAGGGCCTACAATGAGCAGTTCTTC. This sequence encodes CASSSRRAYNEQFF.

The chain employs TRBV6-1 and TRBJ1-2; possibly TRBD1 for D (6 bases). CDR3 size: 14 residues. From germline, CDR1 is MNHNS and CDR2 SASEGT. V was trimmed by 7 bases and J by 2 bases, leaving 14 bases between them. This CDR3 is CASILNRDNYGYTF. CDR3 bases: TGTGCCAGCATTTTAAACAGGGACAACTATGGCTACACCTTC.

The genes are TRBV5-3 and TRBJ2-3, with D perhaps given as TRBD1 or TRBD2 (5 bases each). TRBV5-3 is noted as an ORF with a role that remains uncertain. With 0 bases removed from V and 1 base from J, the gap between germline ends came to 18 bases. The CDR3 covers 18 residues. CDR3 sequence: CARSLGNMWDRRTDTQYF. CDR3 DNA: TGTGCCAGAAGCTTGGGGAATATGTGGGACCGCCGCACAGATACGCAGTATTTT.

Points on this clone: This sample also contains other DNA sequences that code for the same CDR3. The chain employs TRBV5-1 and TRBJ1-1; D not resolved. The V and J ends lost 0 bases and 3 bases respectively, with 6 bases between them. Germline V gene data show CDR1 as SGHRS and CDR2 as YFSETQ. The CDR3 extends over 13 amino acids. The DNA for the CDR3 is TGCGCCAGCAGCTTGGACCGGGACACTGAAGCTTTCTTT. Its protein product is CASSLDRDTEAFF.

DNA of the CDR3: TGTGCCAGCAGCCCTTCGACAGGGACCGACGACACAGATACGCAGTATTTT. Translating it yields CASSPSTGTDDTDTQYF. This chain connects TRBV11-2 to TRBJ2-3; 7 nucleotides align to TRBD1. With V trimmed by 5 bases and J by 2 bases, 13 bases remained unmatched. In germline, CDR1 is SGHAT, CDR2 FQNNGV. This CDR3 spans 17 amino acids.

This clone was counted only a few times. This chain links TRBV5-1 with TRBJ1-5, with unresolved D. Germline CDR1 is SGHRS and CDR2 is YFSETQ. Trimming left V 7 bases short and J 6 bases short, with 8 bases between. This CDR3 contains 11 residues. DNA of the CDR3: TGCGCCAGCTCCCGAAGTCAGCCCCAGCATTTT. Translation gives CASSRSQPQHF. Full variable domain (missing parts from reference TRBV5-1 and TRBJ1-5): KAGVTQTPRYLIKTRGQQVTLSCSPISGHRSVSWYQQTPGQGLQFLFEYFSETQRNKGNFPGRFSGRQFSNSRSEMNVSTLELGDSALYLCASSRSQPQHFGDGTRLSIL.

The V gene is TRBV7-6, the J gene TRBJ2-7; the D gene is possibly TRBD2 (5 bases). This CDR3 region has 11 residues. Germline assignment: CDR1 SGHVS and CDR2 FNYEAQ. V gave up 11 bases and J gave up 5 bases, with 13 bases separating them. CDR3: CAWTGYHEQYF. The DNA of the CDR3 is TGTGCCTGGACGGGGTACCACGAGCAGTACTTC. Combining the CDR3 with reference TRBV7-6 and TRBJ2-7 gives the whole variable domain GAGVSQSPRYKVTKRGQDVALRCDPISGHVSLYWYRQALGQGPEFLTYFNYEAQQDKSGLPNDRFSAERPEGSISTLTIQRTEQRDSAMYRCAWTGYHEQYFGPGTRLTVT.